A selection of T cell receptor beta chains follows, all from one sample in a study of blood T cell repertoires in COVID-19. Assay: immunoSEQ multiplex PCR; the TCRdb copy retains only in-frame clones and omits some. There are under 250,000 clones in the sample; 65% to 85% occur only once, and around 3% lies in the top ten. Sequencing input: peripheral blood. These receptors were collected from a young woman who had recovered from COVID-19. The CDR3 runs from the conserved cysteine through the conserved F or W. D genes are given only for firm matches. A clone size is listed for some rows: how often the clone was seen (once, few, many), or a class if it is expanded.

V gene	clone size	CDR3 length	D gene	J gene	CDR3 protein	CDR3 DNA
TRBV5-1	.	15	TRBD2	TRBJ2-3	CASTTSGWGTDTQYF	TGCGCCAGCACCACTAGCGGGTGGGGCACAGATACGCAGTATTTT
TRBV28	.	17	.	TRBJ2-5	CASSLRGSGMALETQYF	TGTGCCAGCAGTTTAAGGGGGTCGGGGATGGCCTTAGAGACCCAGTACTTC
TRBV3-1/TRBV3-2	.	15	.	TRBJ2-1	CASSPKSTGGDEQFF	TGTGCCAGCAGCCCAAAGAGCACAGGCGGGGATGAGCAGTTCTTC
TRBV28	.	13	.	TRBJ2-2	CASVLTSGGELFF	TGTGCCAGCGTACTCACCTCGGGCGGGGAGCTGTTTTTT
TRBV19	.	14	.	TRBJ1-5	CASDDRNSNQPQHF	TGTGCCAGTGATGACAGAAATAGCAATCAGCCCCAGCATTTT
TRBV9	.	17	TRBD2	TRBJ2-3	CASSVGRGLGSTDTQYF	TGTGCCAGCAGCGTAGGAAGGGGACTAGGGAGCACAGATACGCAGTATTTT
TRBV29-1	.	13	.	TRBJ1-2	CSVEPPGKDGYTF	TGCAGCGTTGAACCGCCGGGTAAGGATGGCTACACCTTC
TRBV6-1	few	15	TRBD1	TRBJ1-6	CASSEATGGRSPLHF	TGTGCCAGCAGTGAAGCTACAGGGGGAAGGTCACCCCTCCACTTT
TRBV7-3	.	14	TRBD2	TRBJ2-5	CASSFLAGEGTQYF	TGTGCCAGCAGCTTCCTAGCGGGAGAGGGGACCCAGTACTTC
TRBV6-5	.	13	.	TRBJ2-6	CATTRAGANVLTF	TGTGCCACGACCAGGGCTGGGGCCAACGTCCTGACTTTC
TRBV4-1	.	14	.	TRBJ2-3	CASRLGQPADTQYF	TGCGCCAGCAGGCTCGGACAGCCCGCAGATACGCAGTATTTT
TRBV28	.	16	TRBD2	TRBJ2-7	CASSFLGGTSSYEQYF	TGTGCCAGCAGTTTTCTAGGAGGGACTAGCTCCTACGAGCAGTACTTC
TRBV5-8	once	14	TRBD1	TRBJ1-4	CASSLGQGGEKLFF	TGTGCCAGCAGCTTGGGACAGGGTGGGGAAAAACTGTTTTTT
TRBV5-1	.	15	TRBD1	TRBJ2-7	CASSLDSWTGEEQYF	TGCGCCAGCAGCTTGGATTCATGGACAGGGGAGGAGCAGTACTTC
TRBV6-5	.	14	.	TRBJ2-5	CASSYSTGQETQYF	TGTGCCAGCAGTTACTCGACAGGACAAGAGACCCAGTACTTC
TRBV27	.	16	TRBD2	TRBJ2-3	CASSSRLAGVKDTQYF	TGTGCCAGCAGTTCCCGACTAGCGGGAGTGAAAGATACGCAGTATTTT
TRBV9	.	15	.	TRBJ2-3	CASSPLGGSTDTQYF	TGTGCCAGCAGTCCCTTGGGCGGGAGCACAGATACGCAGTATTTT
TRBV6-5	.	16	.	TRBJ2-5	CASSYSGWLQGETQYF	TGTGCCAGCAGTTACTCCGGGTGGCTACAGGGTGAGACCCAGTACTTC
TRBV7-8	once	15	.	TRBJ1-1	CASSLEGGLNTEAFF	TGTGCCAGCAGCTTAGAGGGGGGGCTGAACACTGAAGCTTTCTTT
TRBV5-1	.	15	.	TRBJ1-1	CASSIGGAMNTEAFF	TGCGCCAGCAGCATTGGGGGGGCCATGAACACTGAAGCTTTCTTT
TRBV28	few	15	.	TRBJ1-1	CASSSAGFPGTEAFF	TGTGCCAGCAGTTCCGCAGGGTTCCCCGGGACTGAAGCTTTCTTT
TRBV6-1	.	16	.	TRBJ2-5	CASCGVRGTLQETQYF	TGTGCCAGCTGTGGAGTAAGGGGGACCTTACAAGAGACCCAGTACTTC
TRBV19	few	13	.	TRBJ1-5	CASSLIEDQPQHF	TGTGCCAGTAGTCTTATAGAGGATCAGCCCCAGCATTTT
TRBV18	once	15	TRBD1	TRBJ2-2	CASSETGENTGELFF	TGTGCCAGTTCTGAAACAGGGGAGAACACCGGGGAGCTGTTTTTT
TRBV7-2	.	13	.	TRBJ1-5	CASSLSGWQPQHF	TGTGCCAGCAGCTTATCAGGATGGCAGCCCCAGCATTTT